The 25 T cell receptor beta chains listed next were all sequenced from one sample in a study of T cell repertoires in cytomegalovirus infection. TCRdb processed the reads anew with MiXCR; each CDR3 protein has one entry. The sample holds about 920,000 distinct CDR3 sequences, 25% to 40% seen once. No antigen has been identified for these receptors. The material was cultured CD8+ T cells from PBMCs, obtained from culture after CMV antigen stimulation. Receptors were obtained from a human donor in good health (CMV status not recorded). Some clones in this sample may be carry-over from other donors' samples.

V gene TRBV27 combines with J gene TRBJ2-1; either TRBD1 or TRBD2 may fit D (6 bases each). Trimming cost V 7 bases and J 6 bases, with 16 bases left between them. Germline CDR1 is MNHEY and CDR2 is SMNVEV (reference sequence). This CDR3 contains 14 residues. Here the CDR3 reads CASTLGGFGNEQFF. CDR3 nucleotide sequence: TGTGCCAGCACCCTGGGGGGCTTCGGCAATGAGCAGTTCTTC.

The V gene is TRBV7-6, the J gene TRBJ2-4; TRBD2 matches at 13 bases. The CDR3 covers 19 residues. V trimming: 5 bases; J trimming: 1 base; junction bases outside the gene matches: 11. Germline lookup yields CDR1 SGHVS and CDR2 FNYEAQ. The CDR3 loop reads CASSGETSGGPSAKNIQYF. Written as DNA, the CDR3 is TGTGCCAGCAGCGGCGAGACTAGCGGGGGGCCCTCCGCCAAAAACATTCAGTACTTC.

The V and J genes are TRBV7-2 and TRBJ2-4, with 7 bases identical to TRBD2. Per germline, CDR1 SGHTA and CDR2 FQGNSA. This CDR3 spans 19 amino acids. V shed 0 bases, J shed 8 bases, and the junction held 19 bases outside the gene matches. For the CDR3, the DNA is TGTGCCAGCAGCTTAGCAGATTATGGGATGGGGGGGGGGAAGGACATTCAGTACTTC. It encodes CASSLADYGMGGGKDIQYF.

The chain recombines TRBV14 with TRBJ2-5; the match to TRBD2 covers 11 bases. Germline CDR1 and CDR2: SGHDN and FVKESK. Trimming at V came to 2 bases and at J to 5 bases, leaving 4 bases not matched to a gene. The CDR3 has 15 residues. CDR3 sequence reads: CASSQWTSGLETQYF. The DNA for the CDR3 is TGTGCCAGCAGCCAATGGACTAGCGGGTTGGAGACCCAGTACTTC.

This chain joins TRBV6-2 or TRBV6-3 and TRBJ2-7, with D uncertain. CDR3 length: 13 amino acids. Germline assignment: CDR1 MNHEY and CDR2 SVGEGT. Trimming took 2 bases from V and 5 from J, leaving 10 bases between them. CDR3 sequence: CASSYTPHNEQYV. As DNA, the CDR3 is TGTGCCAGCAGTTACACCCCCCACAACGAGCAGTACGTC.

This clonotype came up a few times. The chain employs TRBV7-9 and TRBJ1-1; 7 bases fit TRBD1. Germline V lookup: CDR1 SEHNR, CDR2 FQNEAQ (reference sequence). The CDR3 sequence is 15 residues long. Trimming at V came to 5 bases and at J to 1 base, leaving 7 bases not matched to a gene. The CDR3 region is CASSVSTGWNTEAFF. CDR3 DNA sequence: TGTGCCAGCAGCGTATCGACAGGGTGGAACACTGAAGCTTTCTTT.

The chain uses TRBV12-3 or TRBV12-4 and TRBJ2-3; D possibly corresponds to TRBD1 (6 bases). The V gene lost 8 bases and the J gene lost 2 bases, with 14 bases spanning the gap. This CDR3 has 14 amino acids. Here the CDR3 DNA reads TGTGCCAGCTCCGCAGGGGTGGACACAGATACGCAGTATTTT. This gives the protein CASSAGVDTDTQYF.

This clonotype was observed a handful of times. The V and J genes are TRBV18 and TRBJ1-5; 9 bases match TRBD1. Germline loops: CDR1 KGHSH, CDR2 LQKENI. The V segment lost 5 bases and the J segment 2 bases; nucleotides outside the gene matches: 13. There are 18 residues in the CDR3. The CDR3 DNA follows: TGTGCCAGCTCAGAACAGGGGGCGGACGAAATTGGCAATCAGCCCCAGCATTTT. Translated: CASSEQGADEIGNQPQHF. The whole variable domain, remainder taken from reference TRBV18 and TRBJ1-5, is NAGVMQNPRHLVRRRGQEARLRCSPMKGHSHVYWYRQLPEEGLKFMVYLQKENIIDESGMPKERFSAEFPKEGPSILRIQQVVRGDSAAYFCASSEQGADEIGNQPQHFGDGTRLSIL.

This clonotype was counted at least ten times. The chain combines TRBV7-6 with TRBJ2-1; 11 bases map to TRBD2. Germline CDR1 SGHVS, CDR2 FNYEAQ. V trimming: 4 bases; J trimming: 5 bases; junction bases outside the gene matches: 16. This CDR3 is 19 amino acids long. The CDR3 protein is CASSSRGYRGTSGHNEQFF. CDR3 sequence (DNA): TGTGCCAGCAGCTCGCGAGGGTACAGGGGGACTAGCGGACACAATGAGCAGTTCTTC.

The V and J genes are TRBV7-9 and TRBJ2-7; D ambiguous. Per the germline V gene, CDR1 is SEHNR and CDR2 is FQNEAQ (reference sequence). Trimming left V 4 bases short and J 2 bases short, with 9 bases between. This CDR3 is built from 13 residues. CDR3 DNA: TGTGCCAGCAGCTCCAGAAAGCCCTACGAGCAGTACTTC. Translated: CASSSRKPYEQYF.

The V call is TRBV7-2, the J call TRBJ1-1; the D gene is possibly TRBD1 (6 bases). Germline assignment: CDR1 SGHTA and CDR2 FQGNSA. The germline V and J ends were trimmed by 6 bases and 4 bases, with 18 bases remaining between them. The CDR3 extends over 15 amino acids. CDR3: CASREQGRDFTEAFF. DNA for the CDR3: TGTGCCAGCAGGGAACAGGGTAGGGACTTCACTGAAGCTTTCTTT.

This clonotype was observed many times. The CDR3 bases are TGTGCCAGCAGCCCAAACAGGGGGCCGCCAGGGGCCAACGTCCTGACTTTC. Protein product: CASSPNRGPPGANVLTF. The chain uses TRBV28 and TRBJ2-6, with 9 bases lining up with TRBD1. Germline CDR1 is MDHEN and CDR2 is SYDVKM. After removal of 6 bases from V and 4 bases from J, the junction contained 10 bases not matched to a gene. The CDR3 is 17 residues long.

This chain connects TRBV29-1 to TRBJ2-7; 8 bases match TRBD1. Germline assignment: CDR1 SQVTM and CDR2 ANQGSEA. The J segment lost 1 base and the V segment lost 5 bases, leaving 7 bases of the junction unmatched. The CDR3 sequence is 14 residues long. The CDR3 DNA is TGCAGCGTTCCTGGACAGGGCCCTTCCTACGAGCAGTACTTC. The encoded protein is CSVPGQGPSYEQYF.

This clonotype was seen many times. The chain carries TRBV19 and TRBJ1-1; D is uncertain. V was clipped by 9 bases and J by 1 base, with 12 bases between them. The CDR3 spans 13 residues. CDR1 is LNHDA, CDR2 SQIVND, per germline (reference sequence). CDR3 in amino acids: CASSLSENTEAFF. CDR3 sequence (DNA): TGTGCCAGCAGCCTTTCAGAGAACACTGAAGCTTTCTTT.

The chain is built from TRBV27 and TRBJ1-2; 8 positions match TRBD1. Germline lookup yields CDR1 MNHEY and CDR2 SMNVEV (reference sequence). Trimming removed 8 bases from V and 3 bases from J; junction bases left unmatched: 5. This CDR3 region has 13 residues. The CDR3 loop is CASGKTGDYGYTF. CDR3 DNA sequence: TGTGCCAGCGGAAAGACAGGGGACTATGGCTACACCTTC.

The DNA of the CDR3 is TGTGCCAGCAGGGGGGACATCAATTCACCCCTCCACTTT. This codes for CASRGDINSPLHF. The chain carries TRBV2 and TRBJ1-6, with D perhaps matching TRBD1 (6 bases). Germline assignment: CDR1 SNHLY and CDR2 FYNNEI. V shed 6 bases and J shed 7 bases, with 10 bases lying between them. This CDR3 spans 13 amino acids. Full variable domain (remainder filled in from reference TRBV2 and TRBJ1-6): EPEVTQTPSHQVTQMGQEVILRCVPISNHLYFYWYRQILGQKVEFLVSFYNNEISEKSEIFDDQFSVERPDGSNFTLKIRSTKLEDSAMYFCASRGDINSPLHFGNGTRLTVT.

As DNA, the CDR3 is TGTGCCAGCAGCTCCCCCGTGGAAGCCGAGCAGTACTTC. Encoded protein: CASSSPVEAEQYF. The chain uses TRBV7-9 and TRBJ2-7; D is unclear. V shed 4 bases and J shed 6 bases, with 13 bases lying between them. This CDR3 contains 13 residues. Per germline, CDR1 SEHNR and CDR2 FQNEAQ (reference sequence).

This chain links TRBV9 with TRBJ2-1, with 12 bases identical to TRBD2. There are 17 residues in the CDR3. Losses at the gene ends were 2 bases for V and 4 bases for J; bases not matched to a gene: 7. Germline assignment: CDR1 SGDLS and CDR2 YYNGEE. The CDR3 region has the DNA TGTGCCAGCAGCGTTCGTCTAGCGGGGGGGCTTTACAATGAGCAGTTCTTC. It is translated as CASSVRLAGGLYNEQFF.

This clonotype was seen a few times. As DNA, the CDR3 is TGTGCCAGTAGTATAAGGTGGACAGGGACAATCTTTAGCGGGGGGGCTTCGTGGAATGAGCAGTTCTTC. It yields the protein CASSIRWTGTIFSGGASWNEQFF. V is TRBV19 and J is TRBJ2-1; TRBD2 aligns across 11 bases. Per the germline V gene, CDR1 is LNHDA and CDR2 is SQIVND (reference sequence). Trimming cost V 2 bases and J 7 bases; bases outside gene matches: 28. This CDR3 contains 23 residues.

This clonotype occurred many times. This sequence joins TRBV7-8 and TRBJ2-2; 9 positions agree with TRBD1. J was trimmed by 9 bases and V by 1 base; bases with no gene match: 12. CDR1 and CDR2 (germline): SGHVS, FQNEAQ. The CDR3 length is 17 residues. This CDR3 reads CASSLEGMGQGSWELFF. The CDR3 DNA reads TGTGCCAGCAGCTTAGAGGGGATGGGACAGGGCTCTTGGGAGCTGTTTTTT.

There are a few counts of this clonotype. The chain employs TRBV6-6 and TRBJ1-5, with 7 bases fitting TRBD1. J was trimmed by 3 bases and V by 2 bases; bases with no gene match: 4. The length of the CDR3 is 15 residues. Germline V gives CDR1 MNHNY, CDR2 SVGAGI (reference sequence). The CDR3 DNA reads TGTGCCAGCAGTTACCAGGGACAGTTCAATCAGCCCCAGCATTTT. Protein: CASSYQGQFNQPQHF.

This clonotype was counted only a few times. This chain connects TRBV11-2 to TRBJ2-7, with 9 bases lining up with TRBD1. The CDR3 extends over 14 amino acids. Per the germline V gene, CDR1 is SGHAT and CDR2 is FQNNGV. V lost 5 bases to trimming and J lost 5 bases; unmatched junction nucleotides: 7. CDR3 sequence: CASSPSGQGHEQYV. The CDR3, as DNA: TGTGCCAGCAGCCCCTCGGGACAGGGCCACGAGCAGTACGTC.

About this clonotype itself: It may be a read error: a sequence one base away is much more abundant. The gene calls are TRBV7-9 and TRBJ2-3; D call uncertain. The CDR3 contains 16 residues. Trimming shortened V by 1 base and J by 2 bases, and 13 bases separated the two germline ends. Germline lookup yields CDR1 SEHNR and CDR2 FQNEAQ (reference sequence). As DNA, the CDR3 is TGTGCCAGCAGCTTAGAAGTCCGGCCGTACACAGATACGCAGTATTTT. This gives the protein CASSLEVRPYTDTQYF.

This sequence joins TRBV7-9 and TRBJ2-7; D is perhaps TRBD2 (7 bases). Looked up from germline, CDR1 is SEHNR and CDR2 is FQNEAQ (reference sequence). The length of the CDR3 is 12 residues. Trimming took 6 bases from V and 6 from J, leaving 12 bases between them. CDR3 in DNA: TGTGCCAGCAGTCAAGGGGGGGCCGAGCAGTACTTC. It yields the protein CASSQGGAEQYF.

The CDR3 nucleotides are TGTGCCAGCAGACCACAACAGGGGGCGCGAAACATTGAGCAGTTCTTC. This encodes CASRPQQGARNIEQFF. The V and J genes are TRBV6-5 and TRBJ2-1, with 9 bases identical to TRBD1. Germline V gene data show CDR1 as MNHEY and CDR2 as SVGAGI. CDR3 length equals 16 residues. V trimming: 6 bases; J trimming: 9 bases; junction bases outside the gene matches: 15.